The 7 T cell receptor beta chains below were found in one sample sequenced in a study of regulatory T cells in long-lasting Graves disease. Time point described: newly diagnosed GD, antithyroid drugs for less than 3 months. Isolated PBMC RNA provided the starting material for the TCR library. iRepertoire HTBI primers and Arm-PCR of CDR3 regions built TCR beta libraries. TCRdb re-derived calls from the multiplex PCR reads in MiXCR, one entry per CDR3 protein. Altogether hundreds of thousands of distinct CDR3 sequences are present, 15% to 20% being singletons, with the ten largest covering around 12%. This same sample was also part of a study on T cells in Graves' hyperthyroidism and ophthalmopathy.

The specimen comprised peripheral blood mononuclear cells (PBMCs), sampled at new diagnosis, from a patient treated with antithyroid drugs. These receptors all come from a man aged 18 to 29 with Graves disease.

This clonotype showed up just a few times. V is TRBV7-2 and J is TRBJ2-2, with 8 bases that match TRBD2. V was clipped by 5 bases and J by 7 bases; unmatched bases: 15. This CDR3 spans 17 amino acids. Germline V gene data show CDR1 as SGHTA and CDR2 as FQGNSA. For the CDR3, the DNA is TGTGCCAGCAGCCGGGGGGTAGCGGGACCGTTTGGCGGGGAGCTGTTTTTT. Protein product: CASSRGVAGPFGGELFF.

This clonotype was recorded at least ten times. The gene calls are TRBV11-2 and TRBJ2-7, with 9 bases fitting TRBD1. Germline CDR1 SGHAT, CDR2 FQNNGV. J lost 3 bases, V lost 4 bases, and 7 bases had no gene match. This CDR3 has 15 amino acids. Written as DNA, the CDR3 is TGTGCCAGCAGCTCTACTGACAGGGGGGGCTACGAGCAGTACTTC. It specifies CASSSTDRGGYEQYF.

This clonotype was found many times. The chain carries TRBV5-1 and TRBJ2-7; D perhaps matches TRBD1 (5 bases). The CDR3 has 13 residues. Trimming took off 0 bases at V and 3 bases at J, with 7 bases between the two ends. CDR1 is SGHRS and CDR2 is YFSETQ in the germline V gene. The CDR3 DNA reads as TGCGCCAGCAGCTTGGCAGGGCACTACGAGCAGTACTTC. It is translated as CASSLAGHYEQYF.

The chain joins TRBV27 to TRBJ2-1; 7 bases fit TRBD1. Trimming took 4 bases from V and 5 from J; bases not matched to a gene: 11. CDR1 and CDR2 from the germline V gene are MNHEY and SMNVEV (reference sequence). The CDR3 sequence is 16 residues long. The CDR3 DNA sequence: TGTGCCAGCAGTTCGCAGGGGGTCTCGATAAACAATGAGCAGTTCTTC. This codes for CASSSQGVSINNEQFF.

This clonotype was found a few times. The rearrangement uses TRBV29-1 and TRBJ2-5; D uncertain. Trimming removed 5 bases at V and 5 bases at J, with 12 bases between. CDR1 and CDR2 (germline): SQVTM, ANQGSEA. The CDR3 has 12 residues. The DNA of the CDR3 is TGCAGCGTTCTGGGTGATGAGGAGACCCAGTACTTC. This sequence encodes CSVLGDEETQYF.

In its sample, this clonotype was seen many times. The V and J genes are TRBV12-3 or TRBV12-4 and TRBJ2-2; D could derive from TRBD1 or TRBD2 (7 bases each). The CDR3 covers 14 residues. Trimming stripped 6 bases from V and 3 bases from J, with 11 bases between. The CDR3 here is CASRPGGDTGELFF. CDR3 nucleotides: TGTGCCAGCAGACCAGGGGGGGACACCGGGGAGCTGTTTTTT.

The chain recombines TRBV9 with TRBJ1-6; 8 nucleotides line up with TRBD1. V lost 3 bases, J lost 7 bases, and 6 bases stayed unmatched. Germline-derived CDR1 and CDR2 are SGDLS and YYNGEE. CDR3 length equals 15 residues. The CDR3 spells CASSAQGAENSPLHF. In nucleotides, the CDR3 is TGTGCCAGCAGCGCTCAGGGGGCGGAAAATTCACCCCTCCACTTT.